The 7 T cell receptor beta chains listed next were all sequenced from one sample in a study of regulatory T cells in long-lasting Graves disease. Both iRepertoire HTBI primers and Arm-PCR of CDR3 regions were used to build the TCR beta libraries. TCRdb independently ran MiXCR on the multiplex PCR reads; one entry per CDR3 protein. The table lists approximately 400,000 distinct CDR3 sequences, about 15% of them singletons. Indicated time point: newly diagnosed GD, antithyroid drugs for less than 3 months. There was RNA extracted from PBMCs, and the TCR library was made from it. These data are also associated with another study on T cells in Graves' hyperthyroidism and ophthalmopathy.

The sequences come from peripheral blood mononuclear cells (PBMCs), collected at new diagnosis, from a patient treated with antithyroid drugs. Receptor source: a young woman with Graves disease.

The rearrangement uses TRBV20-1 and TRBJ2-3; 8 bases map to TRBD2. The DNA end favors TRBJ2-7, so the J call may be wrong. CDR1 DFQATT and CDR2 SNEGSKA come from the germline V gene (reference sequence). This CDR3 spans 13 amino acids. The CDR3 nucleotides are TGCAGTGCTAGAAAGCGGGAGACGTACGAGCAGTACTTC. It codes for CSARKRETYEQYF.

This clonotype has at least ten counts. V usage is TRBV5-6 and J usage is TRBJ1-2, with D perhaps matching TRBD1 (6 bases). This CDR3 has 14 residues. The germline V and J ends were trimmed by 4 bases and 4 bases, with 14 bases remaining between them. Per the germline V gene, CDR1 is SGHDT and CDR2 is YYEEEE. The CDR3 region has the DNA TGTGCCAGCAGCCCGGGGGGGCGCATCTATGGCTACACCTTC. As protein: CASSPGGRIYGYTF. The variable domain in full, with the rest retrieved from reference TRBV5-6 and TRBJ1-2, is DAGVTQSPTHLIKTRGQQVTLRCSPKSGHDTVSWYQQALGQGPQFIFQYYEEEERQRGNFPDRFSGHQFPNYSSELNVNALLLGDSALYLCASSPGGRIYGYTFGSGTRLTVV.

This clonotype was seen a handful of times. V and J are TRBV5-6 and TRBJ2-7; D is unresolved. Deletions cut 4 bases from V and 0 bases from J, with 11 bases between. From germline, CDR1 is SGHDT and CDR2 YYEEEE. The CDR3 spans 14 residues. Written as DNA, the CDR3 is TGTGCCAGCAGCCCCCCGGAAAACTCCTACGAGCAGTACTTC. Translating gives CASSPPENSYEQYF.

This clonotype occurred many times. This chain uses TRBV20-1 with TRBJ1-5, with D perhaps TRBD1 (6 bases). Germline CDR1 is DFQATT and CDR2 is SNEGSKA (reference sequence). This CDR3 is 13 amino acids long. The germline V and J ends were trimmed by 4 bases and 3 bases, with 10 bases remaining between them. CDR3 bases: TGCAGTGCTACCAGGGGATACAATCAGCCCCAGCATTTT. It encodes CSATRGYNQPQHF.

This clonotype occurred many times. The chain has TRBV28 and TRBJ2-2; 7 bases fit TRBD1. Germline lookup yields CDR1 MDHEN and CDR2 SYDVKM. With V trimmed by 6 bases and J by 4 bases, 8 bases remained unmatched. This CDR3 is 15 amino acids long. The CDR3: CASRTEGAGTGELFF. CDR3 coding DNA: TGTGCCAGCAGAACAGAGGGGGCGGGCACCGGGGAGCTGTTTTTT.

The rearrangement links TRBV12-5 to TRBJ1-1; D unresolved. CDR1 and CDR2 (germline): LGHNT, FRNRAP. The V gene lost 2 bases and the J gene lost 5 bases, with 9 bases spanning the gap. The CDR3 covers 13 residues. CDR3 sequence (DNA): TGTGCTAGTGGTTTGCGAGGAGTTACTGAAGCTTTCTTT. Protein product: CASGLRGVTEAFF. Filled out from reference TRBV12-5 and TRBJ1-1, the complete variable domain reads DARVTQTPRHKVTEMGQEVTMRCQPILGHNTVFWYRQTMMQGLELLAYFRNRAPLDDSGMPKDRFSAEMPDATLATLKIQPSEPRDSAVYFCASGLRGVTEAFFGQGTRLTVV.

This clonotype was seen ten or more times. V usage is TRBV20-1 and J usage is TRBJ2-1, with D maybe TRBD2 (5 bases). This CDR3 comprises 11 residues. Germline loops: CDR1 DFQATT, CDR2 SNEGSKA (reference sequence). Trimming cost V 3 bases and J 10 bases, with 10 bases left between them. The CDR3 nucleotides read TGCAGTGCTAGTACTGCGGGCGAGCAGTTCTTC. It yields the protein CSASTAGEQFF.